The source of this T cell receptor (beta chain) is a study of a mutant IDH1 vaccine in newly diagnosed glioma. As concerns this clone: Its antigen is unknown.

Time point in this sample: week 11, during vaccination. Vaccinated patients received 300 ug of mutant IDH1 20-mer peptide per dose, with topical imiquimod. Clones were sequenced by immunoSEQ multiplex PCR, and TCRdb holds only the in-frame ones, with some missing. Found here are 100,000 to 150,000 clones, about four fifths of them singletons; the top ten hold 5.5%. The specimen comprised PBMCs, sampled from a glioma patient whose treatment included an IDH1 peptide vaccine. This receptor was taken from a man aged 40-49 years with glioma.

The CDR3 sequence: CASSSPSGRVQNYGYTF. Written as DNA, the CDR3 is TGTGCCAGCAGCTCCCCCTCCGGGCGGGTACAGAACTATGGCTACACCTTC. The V and J genes are TRBV7-2 and TRBJ1-2; D unresolved. V dropped 4 bases and J dropped 2 bases, with 20 bases sitting between them. Germline values: CDR1 SGHTA, CDR2 FQGNSA. The CDR3 sequence is 17 residues long.